These 28 T cell receptor beta chains came from one sample sequenced in a study of read filtering for tumor transcriptome and immune sequencing. From 300 to 450 ng of RNA, a library with molecular barcoded alpha/delta and beta/gamma adaptors was made. TCRdb called the reads again in MiXCR, with one record for every CDR3 protein. This table has roughly 59,000 distinct CDR3 sequences, roughly 19% appearing once. Sequenced material: a population of CD138-negative cells sorted from bone marrow. Source of these receptors: a donor at least 40 years old with multiple myeloma.

The rearrangement links TRBV29-1 to TRBJ2-1; 7 bases align to TRBD2. The CDR3 has 14 residues. V trimming: 7 bases; J trimming: 8 bases; junction bases outside the gene matches: 14. Germline loops: CDR1 SQVTM, CDR2 ANQGSEA. The CDR3 sequence: CSAGVGRGGDEQFF. CDR3 DNA: TGCAGCGCTGGGGTAGGACGTGGGGGGGATGAGCAGTTCTTC.

Remarks on this clonotype: Germline and junction disagree at one end, which may indicate a read error. The chain recombines TRBV27 with TRBJ2-2, with D perhaps TRBD2 (5 bases). The germline gives CDR1 MNHEY, CDR2 SMNVEV (reference sequence). The CDR3 runs 13 residues. The CDR3 spells CASTFTVPGELLF. The DNA for the CDR3 is TGTGCCAGCACCTTTACGGTCCCTGGGGAGCTGCTTTTT.

With regard to this clonotype: A read error may be the cause here, since a much bigger clone is one base away. J is TRBJ2-5 and V is TRBV7-8, with 8 nucleotides matching TRBD1. CDR1 SGHVS and CDR2 FQNEAQ come from the germline V gene. CDR3 length: 14 residues. The CDR3: CASSLGQAVVTPYF. The CDR3 DNA follows: TGTGCCAGCAGCTTGGGACAGGCAGTAGTCACCCCGTACTTC.

This clonotype was observed a few times. This sequence joins TRBV6-5 and TRBJ2-1; D possibly corresponds to TRBD2 (5 bases). V lost 6 bases and J 6 bases, leaving 9 bases between the germline ends. The CDR3 is 12 residues long. Germline CDR1 is MNHEY and CDR2 is SVGAGI. In nucleotides, the CDR3 is TGTGCCAGCAGGGACTTAACCAATGAGCAGTTCTTC. It specifies CASRDLTNEQFF.

This clonotype is medium-sized within its sample. The rearrangement joins TRBV15 to TRBJ2-1, with 8 nucleotides matching TRBD2. With 1 base clipped from V and 9 bases from J, the junction kept 5 bases outside the gene matches. The CDR3 extends over 14 amino acids. Germline assignment: CDR1 LNHNV and CDR2 YYDKDF (reference sequence). CDR3: CATSRAGGPVEQFF. The CDR3 DNA follows: TGTGCCACCAGCAGAGCGGGAGGGCCTGTTGAGCAGTTCTTC.

This clonotype was recorded many times. V gene TRBV20-1 combines with J gene TRBJ2-1; 7 bases map to TRBD2. The germline gives CDR1 DFQATT, CDR2 SNEGSKA (reference sequence). V lost 3 bases to trimming and J lost 5 bases; unmatched junction nucleotides: 7. The CDR3 sequence is 14 residues long. The CDR3 spells CSARSLAANNEQFF. DNA for the CDR3: TGCAGTGCTAGGTCCCTAGCGGCCAACAATGAGCAGTTCTTC.

This clonotype was observed many times. The chain carries TRBV29-1 and TRBJ1-1; D is perhaps TRBD1 (5 bases). CDR1 and CDR2 from the germline V gene are SQVTM and ANQGSEA. V lost 7 bases to trimming and J lost 13 bases, with 19 bases between them. This CDR3 region has 11 residues. The CDR3 here is CSAETGTVLFF. The CDR3 DNA sequence: TGCAGCGCAGAGACCGGGACTGTGCTTTTCTTT. Full variable domain (outside the CDR3, taken from reference TRBV29-1 and TRBJ1-1): SAVISQKPSRDICQRGTSLTIQCQVDSQVTMMFWYRQQPGQSLTLIATANQGSEATYESGFVIDKFPISRPNLTFSTLTVSNMSPEDSSIYLCSAETGTVLFFGQGTRLTVV.

The sample holds many counts of this clonotype. The V gene is TRBV30, the J gene TRBJ2-1, with TRBD2 identical over 14 bases. CDR3 length: 14 amino acids. Germline trimming cut 3 bases from V and 7 bases from J; bases unmatched to any gene: 2. The germline V gene encodes CDR1 GTSNPN and CDR2 SVGIG (reference sequence). CDR3 DNA sequence: TGTGCCTGGAGACGGACTAGCGGGGGGAATGAGCAGTTCTTC. It specifies CAWRRTSGGNEQFF.

This clonotype was picked up many times. This sequence joins TRBV4-1 and TRBJ2-2; 8 bases match TRBD2. Germline V lookup: CDR1 MGHRA, CDR2 YSYEKL. The trim removed 2 bases at V and 3 bases at J, leaving 5 bases unmatched. The CDR3 totals 16 residues. CDR3 loop: CASSQPLAVDTGELFF. CDR3 DNA sequence: TGCGCCAGCAGCCAACCACTAGCGGTGGACACCGGGGAGCTGTTTTTT.

CDR3 in DNA: TGTGCCAGCATCGCAAAACAGGGGGCAAGGTTTAAGCAGTTCTTC. This translates into CASIAKQGARFKQFF. This chain joins TRBV5-6 and TRBJ2-1, with 9 nucleotides matching TRBD1. Trimming cost V 6 bases and J 11 bases; bases outside gene matches: 15. From germline, CDR1 is SGHDT and CDR2 YYEEEE. The CDR3 loop spans 15 amino acids.

This clonotype was seen repeatedly, ten times or more. The chain carries TRBV7-9 and TRBJ2-1, with D uncertain. This CDR3 spans 14 amino acids. Germline V lookup: CDR1 SEHNR, CDR2 FQNEAQ (reference sequence). The V end was cut by 3 bases, the J end by 4 bases, with 10 bases between. The CDR3, as DNA: TGTGCCAGCAGCTTCATCAGAAAATACAATGAGCAGTTCTTC. Its translation is CASSFIRKYNEQFF.

There are many counts of this clonotype. The chain recombines TRBV30 with TRBJ2-5; D may correspond to TRBD1 or TRBD2 (6 bases each). V was trimmed by 4 bases and J by 1 base, leaving 16 bases between them. The CDR3 extends over 15 amino acids. Germline V gene sequence: CDR1 GTSNPN, CDR2 SVGIG (reference sequence). For the CDR3, the DNA is TGTGCCTGGATAGGTGAGGGGGGCCTCCAAGAGACCCAGTACTTC. This codes for CAWIGEGGLQETQYF.

The chain links TRBV11-2 to TRBJ2-5; D unresolved. V gave up 1 base and J gave up 2 bases, with 8 bases separating them. Germline CDR1 is SGHAT and CDR2 is FQNNGV. The CDR3 runs 14 residues. The CDR3 reads CASSLVPGQETQYF. CDR3 DNA: TGTGCCAGCAGCTTAGTTCCGGGTCAAGAGACCCAGTACTTC.

About this clonotype itself: One end of the junction fails to match germline, which may point to a read error. The rearrangement uses TRBV29-1 and TRBJ1-1; 10 positions match TRBD1. Germline V gene lookup returns CDR1 SQVTM and CDR2 ANQGSEA. The CDR3 runs to 14 residues. CDR3 protein: CSDLTGGERTDAFF. As DNA, the CDR3 is TGCAGCGACTTGACAGGGGGCGAGAGGACTGACGCTTTCTTT.

This clonotype was detected a few times. The chain couples TRBV20-1 to TRBJ2-3; D uncertain. V lost 3 bases, J lost 8 bases, and 21 bases lay in between. CDR1 is DFQATT and CDR2 is SNEGSKA in the germline V gene (reference sequence). The CDR3 is 15 residues long. The CDR3 spells CSARNPSNGLATQYF. The CDR3 DNA sequence: TGCAGTGCTAGGAATCCTTCCAATGGCTTGGCTACGCAGTATTTT.

This clonotype has at least ten counts. V usage is TRBV5-1 and J usage is TRBJ2-1; D is perhaps TRBD1 or TRBD2 (5 bases each). The CDR3 runs to 15 residues. CDR1 is SGHRS and CDR2 is YFSETQ in the germline V gene. Trimming left V 0 bases short and J 6 bases short, with 13 bases between. CDR3 residues: CASSLAPGPGNEQFF. The CDR3 DNA reads as TGCGCCAGCAGCTTGGCGCCGGGACCAGGCAATGAGCAGTTCTTC.

This clonotype came up many times. The chain uses TRBV6-1 and TRBJ1-1; 7 bases map to TRBD1. From germline, CDR1 is MNHNS and CDR2 SASEGT. The V segment lost 5 bases and the J segment 2 bases; nucleotides outside the gene matches: 8. CDR3 length equals 15 residues. The CDR3 is CASSFHRGFNTEAFF. CDR3 DNA: TGTGCCAGCAGTTTCCACAGGGGCTTTAACACTGAAGCTTTCTTT.

Comment on this clonotype: The junction differs from germline at one of its ends, possibly a read error. The chain is built from TRBV15 and TRBJ1-2, with a tentative D call TRBD1 (5 bases). CDR1 is LNHNV, CDR2 YYDKDF, per germline (reference sequence). The CDR3 has 14 residues. The CDR3 nucleotides are TGTGCCACCAGCGGAGACAGAACTAACTATGGCTACACCTTC. It is translated as CATSGDRTNYGYTF. Using reference TRBV15 and TRBJ1-2 for the parts outside the CDR3, the full variable domain is DAMVIQNPRYQVTQFGKPVTLSCSQTLNHNVMYWYQQKSSQAPKLLFHYYDKDFNNEADTPDNFQSRRPNTSFCFLDIRSPGLGDTAMYLCATSGDRTNYGYTFGSGTRLTVV.

The sample holds many counts of this clonotype. The V gene is TRBV5-1, the J gene TRBJ2-3; D might be TRBD2 (7 bases). There are 14 residues in the CDR3. V lost 8 bases to trimming and J lost 5 bases, with 18 bases between them. Germline V gene data show CDR1 as SGHRS and CDR2 as YFSETQ. CDR3 nucleotides: TGCGCCAGTACCGCCGGGGGGCTGAGAGATACGCAGTATTTT. This codes for CASTAGGLRDTQYF. The variable domain in full, with the rest retrieved from reference TRBV5-1 and TRBJ2-3, is KAGVTQTPRYLIKTRGQQVTLSCSPISGHRSVSWYQQTPGQGLQFLFEYFSETQRNKGNFPGRFSGRQFSNSRSEMNVSTLELGDSALYLCASTAGGLRDTQYFGPGTRLTVL.

There are many counts of this clonotype. The rearrangement links TRBV6-5 to TRBJ2-1; no definite D call. V was clipped by 8 bases and J by 0 bases, with 11 bases between them. CDR1 and CDR2 (germline): MNHEY, SVGAGI. The length of the CDR3 is 14 residues. CDR3 bases: TGTGCCAGCTATCCCAGTCCCTCCTACAATGAGCAGTTCTTC. Its translation: CASYPSPSYNEQFF.

This clonotype turned up a few times. The chain employs TRBV28 and TRBJ2-5, with 12 bases identical to TRBD2. Trimming removed 0 bases from V and 4 bases from J; junction bases left unmatched: 3. There are 16 residues in the CDR3. Germline V gene data show CDR1 as MDHEN and CDR2 as SYDVKM. CDR3 sequence: CASSLWRTSGTETQYF. The CDR3 DNA reads TGTGCCAGCAGTTTATGGAGGACTAGCGGGACAGAGACCCAGTACTTC. The full variable domain, in which reference TRBV28 and TRBJ2-5 provide the parts outside the CDR3, is DVKVTQSSRYLVKRTGEKVFLECVQDMDHENMFWYRQDPGLGLRLIYFSYDVKMKEKGDIPEGYSVSREKKERFSLILESASTNQTSMYLCASSLWRTSGTETQYFGPGTRLLVL.

In its sample, this clonotype was seen many times. V and J are TRBV28 and TRBJ2-4; D is undetermined. CDR1 and CDR2 (germline): MDHEN, SYDVKM. The V gene lost 3 bases and the J gene lost 1 base, with 13 bases spanning the gap. The CDR3 length is 16 residues. This CDR3 is CASSFGESVAKNIQYF. The CDR3 DNA reads TGTGCCAGCAGTTTTGGGGAATCCGTCGCCAAAAACATTCAGTACTTC.

This clonotype has just a few counts. A read error is possible here, since a much larger clone lies one base away. The chain links TRBV5-4 to TRBJ2-2, with D possibly being TRBD1 or TRBD2 (5 bases each). V was pared by 5 bases and J by 4 bases, with 18 bases between. CDR3 length: 16 residues. Per germline, CDR1 SGHNT and CDR2 YYREEE (reference sequence). CDR3 DNA sequence: TGTGCCAGCAGTTCCGGGGCAGATATTACCACCGGGGAGCTGTTTTTT. Translated, it gives CASSSGADITTGELFF.

There are a few counts of this clonotype. The gene calls are TRBV12-3 or TRBV12-4 and TRBJ2-2, with a possible D match to TRBD2 (5 bases). With 3 bases removed from V and 5 bases from J, the gap between germline ends came to 13 bases. The CDR3 contains 15 residues. CDR3 protein: CASSFGNSGTGELFF. As DNA, the CDR3 is TGTGCCAGCAGTTTCGGGAATTCGGGGACCGGGGAGCTGTTTTTT.

Comments on this clonotype: This sequence may be a read error, since a much larger clone differs from it by one base. V is TRBV29-1 and J is TRBJ1-2, with unresolved D. CDR1 and CDR2 from the germline V gene are SQVTM and ANQGSEA. CDR3 length: 13 amino acids. This chain's CDR3 is CSIDGNSNYGYTF. The CDR3 DNA sequence: TGCAGCATTGACGGGAATTCTAACTATGGCTACACCTTC. The full variable domain, its missing parts supplied by reference TRBV29-1 and TRBJ1-2, is SAVISQKPSRDICQRGTSLTIQCQVDSQVTMMFWYRQQPGQSLTLIATANQGSEATYESGFVIDKFPISRPNLTFSTLTVSNMSPEDSSIYLCSIDGNSNYGYTFGSGTRLTVV.

Comment on this clonotype: This likely reflects a read error, since a far larger clone is one base away. The V call is TRBV5-6, the J call TRBJ2-1; D call uncertain. Trimming removed 3 bases from V and 4 bases from J, with 8 bases in between. The CDR3 runs 13 residues. CDR1 SGHDT and CDR2 YYEEEE come from the germline V gene. The chain's CDR3 is CASSSLLYNEQFF. The CDR3 DNA follows: TGTGCCAGCAGCTCCCTCCTATACAATGAGCAGTTCTTC.

This clonotype was recorded at least ten times. The chain has TRBV5-1 and TRBJ1-5; D not resolved. There are 13 residues in the CDR3. Germline assignment: CDR1 SGHRS and CDR2 YFSETQ. The V end was cut by 0 bases, the J end by 4 bases, with 5 bases between. CDR3 in amino acids: CASSLARNQPQHF. In DNA, the CDR3 is TGCGCCAGCAGCTTGGCCAGAAATCAGCCCCAGCATTTT.

The V call is TRBV7-8, the J call TRBJ1-2; 10 bases are shared with TRBD1. The CDR3 loop spans 13 amino acids. CDR1 SGHVS and CDR2 FQNEAQ come from the germline V gene. V was clipped by 1 base and J by 8 bases; unmatched bases: 1. This CDR3 reads CASSLGTGGGYTF. The CDR3 DNA reads TGTGCCAGCAGCTTAGGGACAGGGGGAGGCTACACCTTC.